A selection of T cell receptor beta chains follows, all from one sample in a study of blood T cells in healthy people across ages. MiXCR, applied by TCRdb to the 5' RACE reads, yields one record per CDR3 protein. The sample includes around 1,000,000 distinct CDR3 sequences, 20% to 25% seen only once; the top ten take around 0.75%. These data were also filed under a second study, of T cells of mothers and their children.

Sequenced: blood. The receptors here all came from a girl aged 2 to 9 in good health. CDR3s include the opening cysteine and the closing phenylalanine or tryptophan. Each record gives: V gene, J gene, D gene, clone size, CDR3 DNA, CDR3 protein. D genes are given only for firm matches. Part of the rows lack a size; the others show once, few, many or a class for expanded clones.

>TRBV28|TRBJ2-3|-|few
TGTGCCAGCCGTTCCTCAGAGGGTGGTCAAAGAGATACGCAGTATTTT
CASRSSEGGQRDTQYF
>TRBV20-1|TRBJ1-5|-|-
TGCAGTGCCCTGGTCGGGCCAGGGGTTCTCTTT
CSALVGPGVLF
>TRBV11-3|TRBJ2-3|TRBD1|-
TGTGCCAGCAGCTTATGGCGACCGGGACAGGGAGGGGGCAAGGTAGCAGATACGCAGTATTTT
CASSLWRPGQGGGKVADTQYF
>TRBV5-1|TRBJ2-5|-|-
TGCGCCAGCAGCTCCCTACAGGGTAGCGGAGAGACCCAGTACTTC
CASSSLQGSGETQYF
>TRBV27|TRBJ1-2|TRBD1|-
TGTGCCAGCGATCAAACCCTACCGACAGGGAACTATGGCTACACCTTC
CASDQTLPTGNYGYTF
>TRBV12-3/TRBV12-4|TRBJ1-4|TRBD1|-
TGTGCCAGCAGTCCGGGGACAGGGGGCAGAGAAAAACTGTTTTTT
CASSPGTGGREKLFF
>TRBV5-6|TRBJ2-1|TRBD2|-
TGTGCCAGCAGCGGACGAGCGGGAGGGCCGTACAATGAGCAGTTCTTC
CASSGRAGGPYNEQFF
>TRBV4-1|TRBJ2-7|TRBD1|-
TGCGCCAGCAGCCAAGAACGGGACAGGGGTTACGAGCAGTACTTC
CASSQERDRGYEQYF
>TRBV9|TRBJ2-1|TRBD2|-
TGTGCCAGCAGCCCCTTCACTAGCGGGAGGGCCAATGAGCAGTTCTTC
CASSPFTSGRANEQFF
>TRBV5-6|TRBJ1-2|-|few
TGTGCCAGCAGCTTGGGGCTCGAACAGATCTATGGCTACACCTTC
CASSLGLEQIYGYTF
>TRBV12-3/TRBV12-4|TRBJ2-1|-|few
TGTGCCAGCAGTAAACCCCCCGGGTCCCATGAGTTCTTC
CASSKPPGSHEFF
>TRBV28|TRBJ1-5|-|-
TGTGCCAGCAGTACCCCCCAGGTTGGGAATCAGCCCCAGCATTTT
CASSTPQVGNQPQHF
>TRBV28|TRBJ2-2|-|few
TGTGCCAGCAGCCAATCGGGCAGGGTATCGAACACCGGGGAGCTGTTTTTT
CASSQSGRVSNTGELFF
>TRBV7-2|TRBJ1-3|-|-
TGTGCCAGCAGTAACAGGGTGGAGGGGACCATATATTTT
CASSNRVEGTIYF
>TRBV4-1|TRBJ2-7|TRBD1|few
TGCGCCAGCAGCCATGGACAGGCCGAGCAGTACTTC
CASSHGQAEQYF
>TRBV20-1|TRBJ2-1|TRBD2|once
TGCAGTGCTAGGGTGGCCCTCGGGACTAGCGGGGCCTACAATGAGCAGTTCTTC
CSARVALGTSGAYNEQFF
>TRBV7-2|TRBJ1-4|-|few
TGTGCCAGCAGCCCTCAGATCGGAGAAAAACTGTTTTTT
CASSPQIGEKLFF
>TRBV28|TRBJ2-1|TRBD2|-
TGTACCAGCAGAACCTTAGCGGGTGACAATGAGCAGTTCTTC
CTSRTLAGDNEQFF
>TRBV7-3|TRBJ2-3|-|few
TGTGCCAGCAGCCTCGGCGATGCGCAGTATTTT
CASSLGDAQYF
>TRBV5-4|TRBJ2-3|-|few
TGTGCCAGCAGCTTGGGCAGGGGGGAGAAAGATACGCAGTATTTT
CASSLGRGEKDTQYF
>TRBV20-1|TRBJ2-5|TRBD1|once
TGCAGTGCTAGCGACAGGGACGGCCAAGAGACCCAGTACTTC
CSASDRDGQETQYF
>TRBV7-2|TRBJ2-2|-|-
TGTGCCAGCAGCTTAGTTCGCGGCGGGGAGCTGTTTTTT
CASSLVRGGELFF